A selection of T cell receptor beta chains follows, all from one sample in a study of brain T cells in children with intractable seizures. TCRdb's copy holds only in-frame clones and misses some; the assay was immunoSEQ multiplex PCR. The sample includes about 22,000 clones, approximately 94% of them seen just once. Sequencing was performed on peripheral blood, taken at surgery. Every receptor here comes from a boy aged 5 to 17 with focal cortical dysplasia and intractable seizures. Each CDR3 is given with its conserved first and last residue. Fields, in order: CDR3 length, D gene, V gene, CDR3 protein. A D gene is named only where the DNA matches it firmly.

16,TRBD1,TRBV7-9,CASSRRSGQGLNTIYF
14,NA,TRBV7-3,CASSLGQYTDTQYF
16,TRBD2,TRBV27,CASSKQGLAEYNEQFF
15,NA,TRBV2,CASMWTVGTGNTIYF
15,NA,TRBV18,CASSPSFGGEEKLFF
16,TRBD1,TRBV7-6,CASSPKASGGQYEQYF
14,NA,TRBV19,CASSIEGRNTEAFF
11,NA,TRBV25-1,CASSEYTEAFF
16,TRBD1,TRBV18,CASSPLVTGGNTEAFF
15,NA,TRBV9,CASSVRTGNTGELFF
14,TRBD1,TRBV7-9,CASTDRVLGGKLFF
14,TRBD1,TRBV6-5,CASRGWTGPLGYTF
13,NA,TRBV20-1,CSASNTGRETQYF
14,TRBD1,TRBV9,CASSGTTGDNEQFF
13,TRBD1,TRBV5-4,CASSLTGDTEAFF
15,NA,TRBV19,CASSPRMGGTGELFF
16,NA,TRBV18,CASSLSPGDNTGELFF
17,TRBD2,TRBV12-5,CASGLVLGSGGAETQYF
15,TRBD1,TRBV9,CASSVVDTGAYGYTF
16,TRBD1,TRBV7-9,CASSSRTGGVNSPLHF
9,NA,TRBV7-2,CASSSVNTF
18,NA,TRBV29-1,CSVVNHLGGISTNEKLFF
14,TRBD2,TRBV20-1,CSASELAGVGEQFF
15,NA,TRBV4-1,CASSSPTRRNTEAFF
15,NA,TRBV10-1,CASSRQDPSTDTQYF
16,TRBD2,TRBV11-3,CASSLDSSGRNNEQFF
14,NA,TRBV28,CAGRTDPSNYGYTF
15,NA,TRBV5-1,CASSPGDRFNSPLHF
16,NA,TRBV7-9,CASSLGGTANTGELFF
18,TRBD2,TRBV7-9,CASSPKRTSGESTDTQYF
15,TRBD1,TRBV27,CASSPRQGPWAEAFF
12,NA,TRBV12-3/TRBV12-4,CASGGMRTEAFF
15,NA,TRBV6-5,CATAKGANSNQPQHF
12,TRBD1,TRBV14,CASSQEGQEQFF
12,NA,TRBV19,CASGTTQETQYF
13,NA,TRBV4-1,CASSQGAANEQFF
18,NA,TRBV7-9,CASSLPPGSPPQNTEAFF
13,TRBD1,TRBV12-3/TRBV12-4,CASSSTGTTEAFF
17,NA,TRBV7-8,CASSSERVQRRNTEAFF
15,NA,TRBV30,CAWSREEGSNQPQHF
15,NA,TRBV5-1,CASSLWGSTNEKLFF
16,NA,TRBV10-3,CAISEFKAGRDYGYTF